The rows below give T cell receptor beta chains drawn from one sample of a study of response to subunit inactivated influenza vaccine. TCRdb redid the calling of the RT-PCR reads with MiXCR, one entry per CDR3 protein. The sample has more than 250,000 distinct CDR3 sequences, 20% to 25% seen once. The source material was PBMCs from blood, sampled 21 months after vaccination. All receptors come from a man aged 50 to 75 who received an inactivated influenza vaccine. The CDR3 runs from the conserved cysteine through the conserved F or W. A D gene is named only where the DNA matches it firmly. Size values are once, few and many counts, or a class for expanded clones, and some rows have none.

>.|few|TRBV12-3/TRBV12-4|TRBJ1-5
TGTGCCAGCAGCCCTCAGGGATATCAGCCCCAGCATTTT
CASSPQGYQPQHF
>.|.|TRBV20-1|TRBJ1-3
TGCAGTGCTAGAGAAACATTTTCCCCCACCATATATTTT
CSARETFSPTIYF
>.|few|TRBV5-1|TRBJ1-2
TGCGCCAGCGCGCTGGAGGGCGCTAGTCGTGGCTACACCTTC
CASALEGASRGYTF
>TRBD1|once|TRBV7-9|TRBJ2-5
TGTGCCAGCAGCAGACAGACAGGGGGCGAGACCCAGTACTTC
CASSRQTGGETQYF
>.|.|TRBV12-3/TRBV12-4|TRBJ2-3
TGTGCCAGCAGTTCTACAGCAACCCTACACCTTGGGGTGGATACGCAGTATTTT
CASSSTATLHLGVDTQYF
>.|.|TRBV6-2/TRBV6-3|TRBJ2-7
TGTGCCAGCAACGCGCGGCGAACGGGACACCAGACCTACGAGCAGTACTTC
CASNARRTGHQTYEQYF
>.|.|TRBV6-2/TRBV6-3|TRBJ2-2
TGTGCCAGCAGTTACTTTCAGGCCACCGGGGAGCTGTTTTTT
CASSYFQATGELFF
>.|few|TRBV4-3|TRBJ1-3
TGCGCCAGCAGCCAAGACTTGGCAGGGATGGGAAACACCATATATTTT
CASSQDLAGMGNTIYF
>.|many|TRBV24-1|TRBJ1-4
TGTGCCACCAGTGATTCCGGGACGGGTGAAAAACTGTTTTTT
CATSDSGTGEKLFF
>TRBD1|few|TRBV4-3|TRBJ2-3
TGCGCCAGCAGCCACTATCCGGGACAGGGCACAGATACGCAGTATTTT
CASSHYPGQGTDTQYF
>.|few|TRBV10-1|TRBJ2-2
TGCGCCAGCACTGCCAGCGGGAACACCGGGGAGCTGTTTTTT
CASTASGNTGELFF
>TRBD1|few|TRBV20-1|TRBJ1-6
TGCAGTGCTAGAGGAGGGGACAGGGGCTATAATTCACCCCTCCACTTT
CSARGGDRGYNSPLHF
>.|many|TRBV6-5|TRBJ1-1
TGTGCCAGCAGTTACTCAGGGGGGGCAGCCGAAGCTTTCTTT
CASSYSGGAAEAFF
>.|few|TRBV11-2|TRBJ1-1
TGTGCCAGCAGCTTAGATCTACCAGTTGAAGCTTTCTTT
CASSLDLPVEAFF
>.|few|TRBV12-3/TRBV12-4|TRBJ1-3
TGTGCCAGCAGTTTTTCGGGGTCAGGTGGAAACACCATATATTTT
CASSFSGSGGNTIYF
>TRBD2|.|TRBV27|TRBJ2-1
TGTGCCAGCTCCTGGGGCGGGGGGAACAATGAGCAGTTCTTC
CASSWGGGNNEQFF
>TRBD1|.|TRBV5-1|TRBJ2-1
TGCGCCAGCAGCCCATTTACCGGACAGGGGGCGACTAATAATGAGCAGTTCTTC
CASSPFTGQGATNNEQFF
>.|.|TRBV3-1|TRBJ2-1
TGTGCCAGCAGCCAAGGGCCGCGATCCTACAATGAGCAGTTCTTC
CASSQGPRSYNEQFF
>.|.|TRBV5-1|TRBJ1-1
TGCGCCAGCAGCCGAGGGACGGTGAACACTGAAGCTTTCTTT
CASSRGTVNTEAFF
>.|.|TRBV30|TRBJ1-2
TGTGCCTGGAGTCGGGGGGGAAAGGGTCTAAATAACTATGGCTACACCTTC
CAWSRGGKGLNNYGYTF
>.|few|TRBV5-4|TRBJ1-1
TGTGCCAGCAGCTTGATGGGATCCCCCCGAGCAGCTTTCTTT
CASSLMGSPRAAFF
>TRBD1|few|TRBV29-1|TRBJ2-1
TGCAGAGTACAGGGGAGTGGGTACAATGAGCAGTTCTTC
CRVQGSGYNEQFF
>.|few|TRBV5-5|TRBJ1-2
TGTGCCAGCAGCTTGGCCAGCCGGGGTGGCTACACCTTC
CASSLASRGGYTF
>.|few|TRBV5-1|TRBJ2-1
TGCGCCAGCAGCCGCGGACTAAATGAGCAGTTCTTC
CASSRGLNEQFF
>.|few|TRBV29-1|TRBJ2-2
TGCAGCGTCGATAACAGGGCCGGGGAGCTGTTTTTT
CSVDNRAGELFF
>.|.|TRBV29-1|TRBJ1-4
TGCAGCGTTGGGACACCTAATGAAAAACTGTTTTTT
CSVGTPNEKLFF
>.|.|TRBV4-2|TRBJ2-7
TGTGCCAGCAGCCGTACCCAATCTAGCCCGGCAGGGAACTACGAGCAGTACTTC
CASSRTQSSPAGNYEQYF
>.|.|TRBV28|TRBJ2-1
TGTGCCAGCAGCTATTGGGCGGAAGCCAGGAGCTCCTACAATGAGCAGTTCTTC
CASSYWAEARSSYNEQFF
>.|many|TRBV5-5|TRBJ1-5
TGTGCCAGCAGCTTGGGGTCTGGTATTCAGCCCCAGCATTTT
CASSLGSGIQPQHF
>.|.|TRBV28|TRBJ1-5
TGTGCCAGCAGTTCTCTAGCACATAGCAATCAGCCCCAGCATTTT
CASSSLAHSNQPQHF
>.|many|TRBV12-3/TRBV12-4|TRBJ1-2
TGTGCCAGCAGCTCCGGACCCCTCTATGGCTACACCTTC
CASSSGPLYGYTF
>.|few|TRBV5-4|TRBJ1-2
TGTGCCAGCAGCTTGGGAACACCGAATGGCTACACCTTC
CASSLGTPNGYTF
>TRBD2|once|TRBV3-1|TRBJ2-2
TGTGCCAGCAGCACGACTAGCGGGACGCCCACCGGGGAGCTGTTTTTT
CASSTTSGTPTGELFF
>.|few|TRBV6-2/TRBV6-3|TRBJ1-1
TGTGCCAGCAGAGCACCCACAGGGACCGGGCCCCGTGAAGCTTTCTTT
CASRAPTGTGPREAFF
>.|.|TRBV10-3|TRBJ1-1
TGTGCCATCAGTGAAGGACTCTGGGCTTTCTTT
CAISEGLWAFF
>TRBD1|.|TRBV4-1|TRBJ2-7
TGCGCCAGCAGCCAGGCCCGACAGGGGGCCGCCTACGAGCAGTACTTC
CASSQARQGAAYEQYF
>TRBD1|.|TRBV4-3|TRBJ2-1
TGCGCCAGCAGCCGTTCCAGGACAGGCAGGAAGGAGCAGTTCTTC
CASSRSRTGRKEQFF
>TRBD1|few|TRBV7-8|TRBJ2-7
TGTGCCAGCAGCTTGGGGACAGCGCTCTACGAGCAGTACTTC
CASSLGTALYEQYF
>TRBD1|few|TRBV7-2|TRBJ2-3
TGTGCCAGCAGCTCCAGGGGACAGCAGGGAGATACGCAGTATTTT
CASSSRGQQGDTQYF
>TRBD1|.|TRBV12-5|TRBJ2-1
TGTGCTAGTGGTTTGCCACTCGGGGACAGGGGAGTCGGTGAGCAGTTCTTC
CASGLPLGDRGVGEQFF
>.|.|TRBV5-1|TRBJ2-3
TGCGCCAGCAGCCTGGTGCTAACGGATACGCAGTATTTT
CASSLVLTDTQYF
>TRBD1|.|TRBV30|TRBJ2-1
TGTGCCTGGAGTCGGACAGGGACGGGGGATGAGCAGTTCTTC
CAWSRTGTGDEQFF
>.|few|TRBV7-2|TRBJ1-2
TGTGCCAGCAGCCTGACGGGGCCGGGCGGCTACACCTTC
CASSLTGPGGYTF
>TRBD1|few|TRBV12-3/TRBV12-4|TRBJ1-2
TGTGCCAGCAGTCAAGTCCAGGACAGGGGACATGGCTACACCTTC
CASSQVQDRGHGYTF
>TRBD1|few|TRBV5-4|TRBJ1-2
TGTGCCAGCAAATTGGACAGGGGTGGCTATGGCTACACCTTC
CASKLDRGGYGYTF
>.|.|TRBV7-9|TRBJ2-4
TGTGCCAGCAGCTTGCTGGGGGGTACCAAAAACATTCAGTACTTC
CASSLLGGTKNIQYF
>.|.|TRBV5-1|TRBJ2-4
TGCGCCAGCAGGGAACAGGACCAAAACATTCAGTACTTC
CASREQDQNIQYF
>.|few|TRBV7-9|TRBJ1-2
TGTGCCAGCAGCGATTGGTCCAGGGATCACGGCTACACCTTC
CASSDWSRDHGYTF
>.|few|TRBV28|TRBJ2-5
TGTGCCAGCAGTTTATTGAAGACCCAGTACTTC
CASSLLKTQYF
>.|.|TRBV4-2|TRBJ2-1
TGTGCCAGCAGCCCACGTTTCCTAGAGTCCTACAATGAGCAGTTCTTC
CASSPRFLESYNEQFF
>TRBD2|.|TRBV7-2|TRBJ2-1
TGTGCCAGCAGCTGGGGACTAGCGGGATTATTAAATGAGCAGTTCTTC
CASSWGLAGLLNEQFF
>.|.|TRBV7-2|TRBJ2-1
TGTGCCAGCGGGAATGGGCGGGGTACCTACAATGAGCAGTTCTTC
CASGNGRGTYNEQFF
>.|few|TRBV12-5|TRBJ1-5
TGTGCTAGTGGTTTAAACGAGGGACAGCCCCAGCATTTT
CASGLNEGQPQHF